Listed here are 14 T cell receptor beta chains from one sample, sequenced in a study of T-cell memory formation after mild COVID-19. TCRdb reprocessed the 5' RACE reads with MiXCR, giving one entry per CDR3 protein. The top ten clones hold 20% to 25% of a sample with 250,000 to 300,000 distinct CDR3 sequences, around 16% of them seen once. The sample taken for sequencing was PBMCs or a T cell subset sorted from them (not recorded which). The source is a man younger than 35 who had mild COVID-19 (a few samples of this study predate the infection). Cell type and time point are not known.

The chain employs TRBV25-1 and TRBJ1-2, with 7 nucleotides matching TRBD1. Germline V gene lookup returns CDR1 MGHDK and CDR2 SYGVNS. The length of the CDR3 is 17 residues. The V and J ends lost 4 bases and 3 bases, in that order; junction bases with no gene match: 14. CDR3: CASSGSRYGQVHYGYTF. The DNA for the CDR3 is TGTGCCAGCAGTGGTTCCCGCTATGGACAGGTCCACTATGGCTACACCTTC.

The chain links TRBV12-3 or TRBV12-4 to TRBJ2-3; weak D call: TRBD1 (5 bases). Trimming shortened V by 5 bases and J by 0 bases, and 12 bases separated the two germline ends. This CDR3 has 15 residues. The CDR3 coding sequence is TGTGCCAGCAGTAGGGGTAGGGTTAGCACAGATACGCAGTATTTT. This codes for CASSRGRVSTDTQYF.

On this clonotype itself: Germline is not matched at one junction end, which may reflect a read error. This chain connects TRBV10-3 to TRBJ2-7, with D possibly matching TRBD2 (6 bases). Germline values: CDR1 ENHRY, CDR2 SYGVKD. The CDR3 covers 11 residues. The CDR3 nucleotides read TGCTGGAGGGCTCTAACCTACGAGCAGTACTTC. This encodes CWRALTYEQYF.

This clonotype was picked up many times. Mismatch with germline at one junction end may stem from a read error. The chain combines TRBV7-9 with TRBJ2-3; 9 nucleotides agree with TRBD2. CDR1 SEHNR and CDR2 FQNEAQ come from the germline V gene (reference sequence). The CDR3 has 13 amino acids. The CDR3 here is CASSLAGSDTQYF. The CDR3 region has the DNA TGTGCCAGCAGCCTAGCGGGGTCAGATACGCAGTATTTT. Filled out from reference TRBV7-9 and TRBJ2-3, the complete variable domain reads DTGVSQNPRHKITKRGQNVTFRCDPISEHNRLYWYRQTLGQGPEFLTYFQNEAQLEKSRLLSDRFSAERPKGSFSTLEIQRTEQGDSAMYLCASSLAGSDTQYFGPGTRLTVL.

This clonotype was detected a few times. CDR3 bases: TGCAGCGTTACAGGGGGGAAGCGGAATGAGCAGTTCTTC. This translates into CSVTGGKRNEQFF. This rearrangement joins TRBV29-1 to TRBJ2-1; 8 bases are a match to TRBD1. Trimming at V came to 5 bases and at J to 7 bases, leaving 7 bases not matched to a gene. The germline V gene encodes CDR1 SQVTM and CDR2 ANQGSEA. CDR3 length equals 13 residues.

This chain connects TRBV10-3 to TRBJ2-7; 9 bases are shared with TRBD1. Germline CDR1 ENHRY, CDR2 SYGVKD. CDR3 length: 13 amino acids. Germline trimming cut 5 bases from V and 5 bases from J; bases unmatched to any gene: 4. CDR3 bases: TGTGCCATCAGTTTGGGACAGGGCCACGAGCAGTACGTC. It encodes CAISLGQGHEQYV.

The chain is built from TRBV5-4 and TRBJ2-1; D unresolved. The CDR3 is made up of 11 amino acids. The V gene lost 9 bases and the J gene lost 6 bases, with 10 bases spanning the gap. Germline loops: CDR1 SGHNT, CDR2 YYREEE (reference sequence). CDR3 coding DNA: TGTGCCACGCGCCGGCTCAATGAGCAGTTCTTC. Translation: CATRRLNEQFF.

This rearrangement joins TRBV7-2 to TRBJ2-1, with a tentative D call TRBD2 (7 bases). Germline-derived CDR1 and CDR2 are SGHTA and FQGNSA. The CDR3 runs 15 residues. V lost 7 bases and J 6 bases, leaving 19 bases between the germline ends. The CDR3 nucleotides are TGTGCCAGCACATCGCGGGGGCGTGAAGCCAATGAGCAGTTCTTC. Encoded protein: CASTSRGREANEQFF.

V usage is TRBV7-2 and J usage is TRBJ2-4; 8 positions agree with TRBD1. The CDR3 is 15 residues long. The germline CDR1 and CDR2 sequences are SGHTA and FQGNSA. V was pared by 5 bases and J by 11 bases, with 14 bases of the junction left unmatched. The CDR3 region is CASSPTGTGSDVQYF. The CDR3 DNA sequence: TGTGCCAGCAGCCCGACCGGGACAGGTTCGGACGTTCAGTACTTC. The full variable domain, completed using reference TRBV7-2 and TRBJ2-4, is GAGVSQSPSNKVTEKGKDVELRCDPISGHTALYWYRQSLGQGLEFLIYFQGNSAPDKSGLPSDRFSAERTGGSVSTLTIQRTQQEDSAVYLCASSPTGTGSDVQYFGAGTRLSVL.

A few counts support this clonotype. The chain couples TRBV6-2 or TRBV6-3 to TRBJ1-1, with a tentative D call TRBD1 (5 bases). V was pared by 7 bases and J by 0 bases, with 9 bases between. The CDR3 consists of 13 residues. The germline CDR1 and CDR2 sequences are MNHEY and SVGEGT. The CDR3 DNA follows: TGTGCCAGCACCGGACACCTGAACACTGAAGCTTTCTTT. Translated: CASTGHLNTEAFF.

In its sample, this clonotype was seen a few times. This chain uses TRBV20-1 with TRBJ1-2; possibly TRBD1 for D (6 bases). The CDR3 consists of 12 residues. The germline V gene has CDR1 DFQATT and CDR2 SNEGSKA (reference sequence). CDR3 sequence (DNA): TGCACCCGCGGGGGGGGCGGCTATGGCTACACCTTC. It encodes CTRGGGGYGYTF.

V is TRBV4-2 and J is TRBJ2-2, with TRBD2 matching over 9 bases. The CDR3 consists of 16 residues. Trimming took 1 base from V and 6 from J; bases not matched to a gene: 6. The germline V gene has CDR1 LGHNA and CDR2 YNFKEQ. The CDR3 DNA follows: TGTGCCAGCAGCCAAGTGCCGGGACTAGCTCCCGGGGAGCTGTTTTTT. This codes for CASSQVPGLAPGELFF.

This clonotype has just a few counts. The gene calls are TRBV12-3 or TRBV12-4 and TRBJ1-1; D might be TRBD1 (5 bases). V dropped 2 bases and J dropped 3 bases, with 13 bases sitting between them. The CDR3 has 15 amino acids. The CDR3 sequence: CASSLLGVGDTEAFF. CDR3 nucleotide sequence: TGTGCCAGCAGTTTACTCGGGGTGGGGGACACTGAAGCTTTCTTT.

This rearrangement joins TRBV18 to TRBJ1-5; TRBD1 matches 10 bases. Germline V gene sequence: CDR1 KGHSH, CDR2 LQKENI. CDR3 length equals 17 residues. Germline trimming cut 3 bases from V and 5 bases from J; bases unmatched to any gene: 10. CDR3 residues: CASSPRQGAHYYQPQHF. In nucleotides, the CDR3 is TGTGCCAGCTCACCTCGACAGGGGGCTCACTATTATCAGCCCCAGCATTTT.